One and the same sample provided the 10 T cell receptor beta chains below, sequenced in a study of CD8 T cells in Susac syndrome. RNA amounts of roughly 0.5 to 1 ug underwent reverse transcription with random hexamers. TCRdb re-derived calls from the immunoSEQ multiplex PCR reads in MiXCR, one entry per CDR3 protein. Here the sample spans over 65,000 distinct CDR3 sequences, 90% to 95% being singletons. The sample taken for sequencing was CD4+ T cells from PBMCs. These receptor sequences come from a human donor with Susac syndrome.

This chain uses TRBV19 with TRBJ2-5, with TRBD2 matching 7 bases. With V trimmed by 2 bases and J by 6 bases, 6 bases remained unmatched. The CDR3 spans 14 residues. The germline V gene encodes CDR1 LNHDA and CDR2 SQIVND (reference sequence). The CDR3 is CASSIRGGGKTQYF. DNA of the CDR3: TGTGCCAGTAGTATACGCGGGGGAGGGAAGACCCAGTACTTC.

The rearrangement links TRBV15 to TRBJ2-3, with 12 bases fitting TRBD2. The CDR3 runs to 18 residues. Germline loops: CDR1 LNHNV, CDR2 YYDKDF (reference sequence). V dropped 1 base and J dropped 5; count of bases not matched to a gene: 10. The CDR3 is CATSRVAASGGEEDTQYF. In DNA form, the CDR3 reads TGTGCCACCAGCAGAGTCGCGGCTAGCGGGGGGGAGGAAGATACGCAGTATTTT. The full variable domain, completed using reference TRBV15 and TRBJ2-3, is DAMVIQNPRYQVTQFGKPVTLSCSQTLNHNVMYWYQQKSSQAPKLLFHYYDKDFNNEADTPDNFQSRRPNTSFCFLDIRSPGLGDTAMYLCATSRVAASGGEEDTQYFGPGTRLTVL.

The chain couples TRBV12-3 or TRBV12-4 to TRBJ2-1; 13 positions match TRBD2. Trimming cost V 5 bases and J 2 bases; bases outside gene matches: 12. The CDR3 has 19 residues. The CDR3 is CASSRPGLAGWGTYNEQFF. Written as DNA, the CDR3 is TGTGCCAGCAGTCGGCCGGGACTAGCGGGATGGGGGACCTACAATGAGCAGTTCTTC.

V usage is TRBV20-1 and J usage is TRBJ2-5; TRBD2 matches at 9 bases. The CDR3 spans 15 residues. J lost 5 bases, V lost 1 base, and 8 bases had no gene match. Germline CDR1 reads DFQATT; CDR2 reads SNEGSKA (reference sequence). The CDR3 sequence: CSARVAGASRETQYF. The CDR3 DNA sequence: TGCAGTGCTAGAGTAGCGGGGGCCTCCCGGGAGACCCAGTACTTC.

The genes are TRBV3-1 and TRBJ2-2, with 7 bases lining up with TRBD1. Germline CDR1 reads LGHDT; CDR2 reads YNNKEL (reference sequence). The CDR3 is 14 amino acids. Trimming took 1 base from V and 4 from J; bases not matched to a gene: 0. The CDR3 bases are TGTGCCAGCAGCCAAGCAGGGGGCACCGGGGAGCTGTTTTTT. Amino acid sequence: CASSQAGGTGELFF.

J is TRBJ2-1 and V is TRBV2; 10 positions match TRBD2. The ends lost 5 bases at V and 0 bases at J; junction bases unmatched: 4. CDR3 length: 16 residues. From germline, CDR1 is SNHLY and CDR2 FYNNEI. CDR3 protein: CASSRSGRASYNEQFF. The CDR3 DNA sequence: TGTGCCAGCAGTCGAAGCGGGAGGGCCTCCTACAATGAGCAGTTCTTC.

The rearrangement joins TRBV28 to TRBJ1-1, with 8 positions matching TRBD1. The CDR3 length is 16 residues. The ends lost 6 bases at V and 1 base at J; junction bases unmatched: 10. Germline lookup yields CDR1 MDHEN and CDR2 SYDVKM. The CDR3 loop reads CASRSRGQAGNTEAFF. CDR3 nucleotides: TGTGCCAGCAGGTCCAGGGGGCAAGCGGGGAACACTGAAGCTTTCTTT. Full variable domain (outside the CDR3, taken from reference TRBV28 and TRBJ1-1): DVKVTQSSRYLVKRTGEKVFLECVQDMDHENMFWYRQDPGLGLRLIYFSYDVKMKEKGDIPEGYSVSREKKERFSLILESASTNQTSMYLCASRSRGQAGNTEAFFGQGTRLTVV.

For the CDR3, the DNA is TGTGCCAGCAGTAGGGAGCTGATGAGCTCCTACGAGCAGTACTTC. Its translation is CASSRELMSSYEQYF. The chain uses TRBV28 and TRBJ2-7; D is possibly TRBD2 (5 bases). CDR1 is MDHEN and CDR2 is SYDVKM in the germline V gene. V lost 5 bases to trimming and J lost 0 bases, with 14 bases between them. CDR3 size: 15 residues.

The V gene is TRBV28, the J gene TRBJ2-1; 8 bases agree with TRBD2. The CDR3 covers 15 residues. Germline trimming cut 2 bases from V and 2 bases from J; bases unmatched to any gene: 2. Germline values: CDR1 MDHEN, CDR2 SYDVKM. CDR3 nucleotide sequence: TGTGCCAGCAGTTTACCGGGAGGGCCCTACAATGAGCAGTTCTTC. This encodes CASSLPGGPYNEQFF. The full variable domain, completed using reference TRBV28 and TRBJ2-1, is DVKVTQSSRYLVKRTGEKVFLECVQDMDHENMFWYRQDPGLGLRLIYFSYDVKMKEKGDIPEGYSVSREKKERFSLILESASTNQTSMYLCASSLPGGPYNEQFFGPGTRLTVL.

The genes are TRBV30 and TRBJ2-7, with 10 bases identical to TRBD2. V lost 2 bases and J lost 4; bases outside the gene matches: 5. CDR3 length equals 14 residues. In germline, CDR1 is GTSNPN, CDR2 SVGIG (reference sequence). In DNA, the CDR3 is TGTGCCTGGAGTAAGCTAGCGGGAGTTTACGAGCAGTACTTC. Its protein product is CAWSKLAGVYEQYF.